The 17 T cell receptor beta chains listed next were all sequenced from one sample in a study of cytomegalovirus exposure and HLA in healthy donors. Primers: 60 Vbeta forward and 13 Jbeta reverse. Data came from immunoSEQ multiplex PCR; TCRdb stores just in-frame clones and leaves some out. The table has approximately 240,000 clones, about 81% seen once. Sequenced input: PBMCs. The receptors were gathered from a woman aged 40-49 years in good health and CMV-seropositive.

This clone occurred a few times. Other DNA sequences within the sample encode an identical CDR3. V and J are TRBV30 and TRBJ1-2; TRBD1 aligns across 7 bases. The CDR3 extends over 12 amino acids. V was clipped by 1 base and J by 4 bases; unmatched bases: 0. The germline V gene has CDR1 GTSNPN and CDR2 SVGIG (reference sequence). This chain's CDR3 is CAWSGTGYGYTF. As DNA, the CDR3 is TGTGCCTGGAGTGGGACAGGCTATGGCTACACCTTC.

J is TRBJ2-1 and V is TRBV18; 7 nucleotides agree with TRBD2. The CDR3 extends over 16 amino acids. After removal of 4 bases from V and 4 bases from J, the junction contained 10 bases not matched to a gene. The germline V gene has CDR1 KGHSH and CDR2 LQKENI. The CDR3 loop reads CASSRLSGAAYNEQFF. CDR3 coding DNA: TGTGCCAGCTCACGCCTCAGCGGGGCGGCATACAATGAGCAGTTCTTC. The full variable domain, rest sourced from reference TRBV18 and TRBJ2-1, is NAGVMQNPRHLVRRRGQEARLRCSPMKGHSHVYWYRQLPEEGLKFMVYLQKENIIDESGMPKERFSAEFPKEGPSILRIQQVVRGDSAAYFCASSRLSGAAYNEQFFGPGTRLTVL.

The chain employs TRBV27 and TRBJ2-2; 9 bases align to TRBD1. J gave up 8 bases and V 4 bases, and 8 bases lay outside the gene matches. The CDR3 contains 15 residues. The germline V gene encodes CDR1 MNHEY and CDR2 SMNVEV (reference sequence). The CDR3 DNA sequence: TGTGCCAGCAGTTCCGCCGGGACAGGGACTGGGGAGCTGTTTTTT. Its translation: CASSSAGTGTGELFF.

The table lists this clone with a count of one. J is TRBJ1-6 and V is TRBV30; D is possibly TRBD1 (6 bases). This CDR3 is 14 amino acids long. V lost 3 bases and J lost 7, with 13 bases in between. CDR1 is GTSNPN, CDR2 SVGIG, per germline (reference sequence). In DNA form, the CDR3 reads TGTGCCTGGAGGAAGGACAGCCTAAATTCACCCCTCCACTTT. Translation gives CAWRKDSLNSPLHF.

CDR3 residues: CASRSGTGTRGYTF. The DNA of the CDR3 is TGTGCCAGCAGATCCGGGACAGGGACGAGGGGCTACACCTTC. The chain recombines TRBV11-1 with TRBJ1-2, with 9 bases aligning to TRBD1. Germline trimming cut 6 bases from V and 8 bases from J; bases unmatched to any gene: 10. Germline CDR1 and CDR2: SGHAT and FQDESV (reference sequence). The CDR3 is 14 amino acids.

J is TRBJ2-5 and V is TRBV5-6; D uncertain. Germline CDR1 and CDR2: SGHDT and YYEEEE. This CDR3 is 16 amino acids long. Between the trimmed V and J ends, which lost 4 bases and 6 bases, there was a span of 22 bases. Written as DNA, the CDR3 is TGTGCCAGCAGCCCCGGTTGGGCAAGCCCAGGAAAGACCCAGTACTTC. This gives the protein CASSPGWASPGKTQYF.

This clone was picked up one time. The V call is TRBV27, the J call TRBJ2-2; no clear D. The germline gives CDR1 MNHEY, CDR2 SMNVEV (reference sequence). The CDR3 covers 14 residues. The V end was cut by 0 bases, the J end by 7 bases, with 9 bases between. The CDR3 DNA is TGTGCCAGCAGTTTATCCGTAGCCGGCGGGGAGCTGTTTTTT. It yields the protein CASSLSVAGGELFF.

This chain connects TRBV7-9 to TRBJ1-3; no clear D gene. Germline CDR1 is SEHNR and CDR2 is FQNEAQ (reference sequence). Trimming cost V 7 bases and J 4 bases, with 11 bases left between them. The CDR3 length is 13 residues. In DNA form, the CDR3 reads TGTGCCAGCACCGCCACTACAGGAAACACCATATATTTT. Protein: CASTATTGNTIYF.

This chain links TRBV6-6 with TRBJ2-6; 8 bases are a match to TRBD1. The germline gives CDR1 MNHNY, CDR2 SVGAGI (reference sequence). CDR3 length equals 15 residues. Trimming removed 6 bases from V and 2 bases from J; junction bases left unmatched: 3. The CDR3 sequence: CASRPQGAGANVLTF. CDR3 nucleotide sequence: TGTGCCAGCAGACCACAGGGGGCTGGGGCCAACGTCCTGACTTTC.

This chain uses TRBV7-3 with TRBJ2-7; D might be TRBD2 (5 bases). Trimming took 5 bases from V and 2 from J, leaving 13 bases between them. CDR1 and CDR2 from the germline V gene are SGHTA and FQGTGA. The CDR3 is 14 residues long. CDR3 bases: TGTGCCAGCAGCCCCGGGATTTCCACCTACGAGCAGTACTTC. Protein product: CASSPGISTYEQYF.

The V gene is TRBV5-4, the J gene TRBJ2-1; TRBD2 matches at 10 bases. The J segment lost 7 bases and the V segment lost 0 bases, leaving 7 bases of the junction unmatched. CDR1 is SGHNT, CDR2 YYREEE, per germline (reference sequence). CDR3 length: 16 amino acids. The CDR3 sequence: CASSLGGTSGNNEQFF. The CDR3 DNA follows: TGTGCCAGCAGCTTGGGTGGTACTAGCGGGAATAATGAGCAGTTCTTC.

This rearrangement joins TRBV29-1 to TRBJ2-2; TRBD1 matches 12 bases. Per the germline V gene, CDR1 is SQVTM and CDR2 is ANQGSEA. The J segment lost 8 bases and the V segment lost 6 bases, leaving 7 bases of the junction unmatched. This CDR3 comprises 14 residues. For the CDR3, the DNA is TGCAGCGTCCGGGACAGGGGGCGGGTTGGGGAGCTGTTTTTT. Translation: CSVRDRGRVGELFF.

Comment on this clone: Other DNA sequences in the same sample also yield this CDR3. This rearrangement joins TRBV10-3 to TRBJ2-3; TRBD2 aligns across 11 bases. J lost 4 bases, V lost 5 bases, and 5 bases had no gene match. The CDR3 extends over 15 amino acids. Germline values: CDR1 ENHRY, CDR2 SYGVKD. Written as DNA, the CDR3 is TGTGCCATCAGTCGGCTAGCGGGGGGACCAGATACGCAGTATTTT. It is translated as CAISRLAGGPDTQYF.

V and J are TRBV9 and TRBJ2-3; 12 bases match TRBD1. The CDR3 contains 16 residues. CDR1 and CDR2 from the germline V gene are SGDLS and YYNGEE. Trimming removed 2 bases from V and 5 bases from J; junction bases left unmatched: 6. CDR3 in amino acids: CASSVSGTGGRDTQYF. In DNA, the CDR3 is TGTGCCAGCAGCGTCTCCGGGACAGGGGGCAGAGATACGCAGTATTTT. Supplemented by reference TRBV9 and TRBJ2-3, the full variable domain reads DSGVTQTPKHLITATGQRVTLRCSPRSGDLSVYWYQQSLDQGLQFLIQYYNGEERAKGNILERFSAQQFPDLHSELNLSSLELGDSALYFCASSVSGTGGRDTQYFGPGTRLTVL.

The chain links TRBV5-1 to TRBJ2-5, with TRBD2 matching over 9 bases. This CDR3 has 16 residues. The V and J ends lost 1 base and 2 bases, in that order; junction bases with no gene match: 6. Germline V gene data show CDR1 as SGHRS and CDR2 as YFSETQ. DNA for the CDR3: TGCGCCAGCAGCTTGCATAGCGGGGGCAAACAAGAGACCCAGTACTTC. It codes for CASSLHSGGKQETQYF. Variable domain in full (rest from reference TRBV5-1 and TRBJ2-5): KAGVTQTPRYLIKTRGQQVTLSCSPISGHRSVSWYQQTPGQGLQFLFEYFSETQRNKGNFPGRFSGRQFSNSRSEMNVSTLELGDSALYLCASSLHSGGKQETQYFGPGTRLLVL.

This clone was seen once. The CDR3 coding sequence is TGTGCCAGCAGGGAATCGACAGGATCCTACGAGCAGTACTTC. Encoded protein: CASRESTGSYEQYF. V and J are TRBV6-5 and TRBJ2-7; D is perhaps TRBD1 (6 bases). CDR3 length: 14 amino acids. The germline V gene has CDR1 MNHEY and CDR2 SVGAGI. Trimming pared 6 bases from V and 1 base from J, leaving 13 bases between.

For the CDR3, the DNA is TGTGCCAGCAGCTTCTTAGAGGCAGATACGCAGTATTTT. Protein product: CASSFLEADTQYF. The gene calls are TRBV7-6 and TRBJ2-3, with D unclear. This CDR3 is built from 13 residues. In germline, CDR1 is SGHVS, CDR2 FNYEAQ. V lost 3 bases and J 4 bases, leaving 8 bases between the germline ends.